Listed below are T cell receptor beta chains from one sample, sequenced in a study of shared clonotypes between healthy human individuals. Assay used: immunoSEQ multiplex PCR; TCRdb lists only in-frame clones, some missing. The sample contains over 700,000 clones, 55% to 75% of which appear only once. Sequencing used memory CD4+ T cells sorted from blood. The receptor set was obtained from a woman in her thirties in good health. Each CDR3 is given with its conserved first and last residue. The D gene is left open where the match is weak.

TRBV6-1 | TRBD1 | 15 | CASSDGQGGNQPQHF
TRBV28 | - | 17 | CASSSRAGKGGSETQYF
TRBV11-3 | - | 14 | CASSLMGGTGELFF
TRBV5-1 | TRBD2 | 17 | CASSLTSSGSGGDTQYF
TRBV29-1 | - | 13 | CSVERRITGELFF
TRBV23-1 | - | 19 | CASSQSIEGTSSGANVLTF
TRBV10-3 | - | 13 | CAISLESYNEQFF
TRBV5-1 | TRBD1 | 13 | CASSLRGPYEQYF
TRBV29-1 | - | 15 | CSVRPGPSSYNEQFF
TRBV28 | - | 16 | CASSLPLNRGTDTQYF
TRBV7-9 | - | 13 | CASSLQSDQPQHF
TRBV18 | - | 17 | CASSQRTRSLGQETQYF
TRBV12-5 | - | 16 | CASGLVLGAQDTEAFF
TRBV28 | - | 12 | CASSSPPQPQHF
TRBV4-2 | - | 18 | CASSQDRRSGQNTGELFF
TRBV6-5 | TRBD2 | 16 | CASSYSFPSGTQEQFF
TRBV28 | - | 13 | CASSPGGLKEQYF
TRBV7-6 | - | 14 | CASSLAGGNQPQHF
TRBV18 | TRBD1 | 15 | CASSPRRQGLETQYF
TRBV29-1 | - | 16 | CSVGGRTALGLHEQYF
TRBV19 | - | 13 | CASSMWVYEKLFF
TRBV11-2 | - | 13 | CASSFWVGIEQFF
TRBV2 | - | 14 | CASSSAGGTDTQYF
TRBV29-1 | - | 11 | CSVYKNTEAFF
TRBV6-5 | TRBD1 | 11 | CASSSGTGKHF
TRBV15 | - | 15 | CATTSGTASTDTQYF
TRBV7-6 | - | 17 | CASSLSFSGYMNTEAFF
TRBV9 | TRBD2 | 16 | CASSSPGLAGEGTQYF
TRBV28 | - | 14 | CASSLGGAGEKLFF
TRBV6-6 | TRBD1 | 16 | CASSYQQGRGNTEAFF
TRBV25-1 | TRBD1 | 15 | CASSEGLTGNYGYTF
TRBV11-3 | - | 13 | CASSLGADNEQFF
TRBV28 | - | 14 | CASSTHLGRVEQFF
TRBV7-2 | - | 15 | CASSYLQGKADTQYF
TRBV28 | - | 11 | CATVYQETQYF
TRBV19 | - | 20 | CASKHLFRGVGGMNTGELFF
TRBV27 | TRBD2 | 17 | CASSFRTSGRWTGELFF
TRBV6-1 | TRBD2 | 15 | CASSERGRAIAEQFF
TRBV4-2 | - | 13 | CASSQAGINGYTF
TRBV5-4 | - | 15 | CASSVGGDLFYGYTF
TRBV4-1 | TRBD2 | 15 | CASSRLAGEAETQYF
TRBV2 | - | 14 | CASSQGSGANVLTF
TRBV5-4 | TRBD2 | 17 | CASSKRKSGRAIDTQYF
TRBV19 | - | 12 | CASRQGWTEAFF
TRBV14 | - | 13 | CASSRQVYTEAFF
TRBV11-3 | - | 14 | CASSLAPTAGELFF
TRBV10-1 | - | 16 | CASIKSRGGPRETQYF
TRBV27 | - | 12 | CASSKVQGTQYF
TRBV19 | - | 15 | CASSLGLTSTDTQYF
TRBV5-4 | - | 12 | CASSFLGFEAFF
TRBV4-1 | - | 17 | CASSQGRRGGGANVLTF
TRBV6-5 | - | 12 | CASSSRLYEAFF
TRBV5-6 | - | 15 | CASSLGVGVSYEQYF
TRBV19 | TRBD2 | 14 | CASSIDGRRHEQYF
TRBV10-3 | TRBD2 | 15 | CAIGTWEGLYNEQFF
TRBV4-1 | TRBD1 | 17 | CASSQDFMQGGYQPQHF
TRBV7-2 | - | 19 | CASTLAPPWWPASHQPQHF
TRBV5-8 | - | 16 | CASSDKGHSSYNEQFF
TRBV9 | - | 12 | CASTSSYNEQFF
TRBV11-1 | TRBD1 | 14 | CASSPRQGNYGYTF